The 17 T cell receptor beta chains presented below share a single source sample, sequenced in a study of shared T cell receptors in the human thymus. Clones were sequenced by immunoSEQ multiplex PCR, and TCRdb holds only the in-frame ones, with some missing. In the table there are about 660,000 clones, approximately 90% of which are singletons. These sequences were also reported in another study, on human thymus T cells.

The specimen was thymocytes. These receptors were taken from a boy in the first two years of life with a congenital heart defect.

This clone was seen only once. The CDR3 region has the DNA TGTGCCAGCAGGCTACTAGCGGGAGGGCCGAATGAGCAGTTCTTC. Translation gives CASRLLAGGPNEQFF. The chain joins TRBV6-6 to TRBJ2-1; 13 bases align to TRBD2. The CDR3 consists of 15 residues. V gave up 6 bases and J gave up 7 bases; unmatched junction bases: 6. Per the germline V gene, CDR1 is MNHNY and CDR2 is SVGAGI (reference sequence).

The V call is TRBV4-3, the J call TRBJ1-2, with D possibly TRBD1 on 6 matching bases. Trimming stripped 0 bases from V and 9 bases from J, with 14 bases between. CDR1 LGHNA and CDR2 YSLEER come from the germline V gene. The length of the CDR3 is 14 residues. The chain's CDR3 is CASSQEWGGGCYTF. The CDR3 DNA sequence: TGCGCCAGCAGCCAAGAATGGGGGGGCGGCTGCTACACCTTC.

The gene calls are TRBV16 and TRBJ1-1; the D is unclear. This CDR3 is 14 amino acids long. CDR1 is KGHSY, CDR2 FQNENV, per germline. The ends were cut back, 2 bases at V and 1 base at J, with 8 bases in the middle. The CDR3 sequence is CASSQNTGNTEAFF. Written as DNA, the CDR3 is TGTGCCAGCAGCCAAAACACGGGGAACACTGAAGCTTTCTTT. Full variable domain (remainder filled in from reference TRBV16 and TRBJ1-1): GEEVAQTPKHLVRGEGQKAKLYCAPIKGHSYVFWYQQVLKNEFKFLISFQNENVFDETGMPKERFSAKCLPNSPCSLEIQATKLEDSAVYFCASSQNTGNTEAFFGQGTRLTVV.

The chain employs TRBV9 and TRBJ1-5, with 10 bases fitting TRBD1. Germline V gives CDR1 SGDLS, CDR2 YYNGEE. J gave up 1 base and V 6 bases, and 16 bases lay outside the gene matches. The CDR3 has 19 amino acids. The CDR3 DNA reads as TGTGCCAGCAAGACCACCCGGGACAGGGGCCGCTCCAGCAATCAGCCCCAGCATTTT. Protein product: CASKTTRDRGRSSNQPQHF.

The chain uses TRBV29-1 and TRBJ1-3, with a tentative D call TRBD1 (6 bases). This CDR3 comprises 14 residues. Germline CDR1 is SQVTM and CDR2 is ANQGSEA. Trimming removed 7 bases from V and 2 bases from J, with 15 bases in between. The chain's CDR3 is CSAQRPGAGNTIYF. CDR3 in DNA: TGCAGCGCCCAGCGCCCAGGGGCTGGAAACACCATATATTTT. The full variable domain, with the rest looked up from reference TRBV29-1 and TRBJ1-3, is SAVISQKPSRDICQRGTSLTIQCQVDSQVTMMFWYRQQPGQSLTLIATANQGSEATYESGFVIDKFPISRPNLTFSTLTVSNMSPEDSSIYLCSAQRPGAGNTIYFGEGSWLTVV.

The chain carries TRBV19 and TRBJ2-5; 9 bases agree with TRBD2. Germline V gene lookup returns CDR1 LNHDA and CDR2 SQIVND (reference sequence). This CDR3 region has 15 residues. V lost 6 bases to trimming and J lost 0 bases; unmatched junction nucleotides: 5. The CDR3 region has the DNA TGTGCCAGTAGCCGACTAGCGGCGCACCAAGAGACCCAGTACTTC. It yields the protein CASSRLAAHQETQYF.

V usage is TRBV4-3 and J usage is TRBJ2-3; TRBD2 agrees at 11 bases. Germline lookup yields CDR1 LGHNA and CDR2 YSLEER. V dropped 0 bases and J dropped 6; count of bases not matched to a gene: 11. This CDR3 region has 18 residues. The CDR3 sequence: CASSQDWSSGRTGDTQYF. CDR3 sequence (DNA): TGCGCCAGCAGCCAAGATTGGTCTAGCGGGAGGACTGGGGATACGCAGTATTTT.

The chain links TRBV28 to TRBJ2-2, with D hard to call. The germline V and J ends were trimmed by 6 bases and 1 base, with 15 bases remaining between them. CDR3 size: 16 residues. CDR1 is MDHEN, CDR2 SYDVKM, per germline. The CDR3 region has the DNA TGTGCCAGCAGCCTACCTCAAAGCTGGAACACCGGGGAGCTGTTTTTT. Translation gives CASSLPQSWNTGELFF.

The table lists this clone with a count of one. V and J are TRBV4-1 and TRBJ2-1; tentative D call: TRBD2 (6 bases). The V end lost 4 bases, the J end lost 0 bases, and 19 bases lay between the germline ends. The germline V gene encodes CDR1 MGHRA and CDR2 YSYEKL. CDR3 size: 18 residues. The CDR3 sequence: CASSPHPGLLSSYNEQFF. The CDR3 DNA sequence: TGCGCCAGCAGCCCCCACCCGGGACTCCTCTCCTCCTACAATGAGCAGTTCTTC.

The rearrangement joins TRBV7-8 to TRBJ2-4, with TRBD2 identical over 12 bases. This CDR3 comprises 18 residues. Germline V gene lookup returns CDR1 SGHVS and CDR2 FQNEAQ. The V segment lost 6 bases and the J segment 0 bases; nucleotides outside the gene matches: 9. CDR3 nucleotide sequence: TGTGCCAGCAGTATCGGACTAGCGGGGCTGCTAGCCAAAAACATTCAGTACTTC. It codes for CASSIGLAGLLAKNIQYF.

The chain employs TRBV19 and TRBJ2-1; D not resolved. The CDR3 extends over 12 amino acids. V gave up 5 bases and J gave up 7 bases, with 9 bases separating them. CDR1 and CDR2 (germline): LNHDA, SQIVND (reference sequence). This chain's CDR3 is CASSPRLNEQFF. As DNA, the CDR3 is TGTGCCAGTAGTCCTCGACTGAATGAGCAGTTCTTC.

The CDR3: CASSFQIRTSGKSADTQYF. The CDR3 DNA sequence: TGTGCCAGCAGTTTCCAGATTCGGACTAGCGGCAAATCAGCAGATACGCAGTATTTT. This chain links TRBV28 with TRBJ2-3, with 10 positions matching TRBD2. Germline lookup yields CDR1 MDHEN and CDR2 SYDVKM. V was pared by 3 bases and J by 4 bases, with 16 bases of the junction left unmatched. The CDR3 runs to 19 residues.

The rearrangement links TRBV28 to TRBJ2-1, with 8 bases that match TRBD2. V lost 6 bases, J lost 2 bases, and 3 bases stayed unmatched. Germline CDR1 reads MDHEN; CDR2 reads SYDVKM. This CDR3 spans 14 amino acids. Here the CDR3 reads CASSLSGAYNEQFF. The DNA for the CDR3 is TGTGCCAGCAGCCTTAGCGGGGCCTACAATGAGCAGTTCTTC. Together with reference TRBV28 and TRBJ2-1, the CDR3 gives the full variable domain: DVKVTQSSRYLVKRTGEKVFLECVQDMDHENMFWYRQDPGLGLRLIYFSYDVKMKEKGDIPEGYSVSREKKERFSLILESASTNQTSMYLCASSLSGAYNEQFFGPGTRLTVL.

This clone was counted only a few times. The CDR3 here is CASSFNSGDYQFF. Here the CDR3 DNA reads TGTGCCAGCAGCTTTAATTCGGGAGACTATCAGTTCTTC. V gene TRBV7-9 combines with J gene TRBJ2-1; perhaps TRBD2 as D (6 bases). The V end lost 3 bases, the J end lost 13 bases, and 16 bases lay between the germline ends. The CDR3 sequence is 13 residues long. Germline CDR1 reads SEHNR; CDR2 reads FQNEAQ (reference sequence).

The rearrangement links TRBV20-1 to TRBJ1-1; the D is unclear. The CDR3 spans 10 residues. Germline CDR1 is DFQATT and CDR2 is SNEGSKA (reference sequence). With 7 bases removed from V and 4 bases from J, the gap between germline ends came to 7 bases. CDR3 nucleotides: TGCAGTGGTAATCGCACTGAAGCTTTCTTT. This codes for CSGNRTEAFF.

The chain is built from TRBV29-1 and TRBJ1-1; tentative D call: TRBD1 (5 bases). Deletions cut 4 bases from V and 1 base from J, with 13 bases between. The CDR3 extends over 14 amino acids. The germline CDR1 and CDR2 sequences are SQVTM and ANQGSEA. The CDR3 protein is CSVVDQGRNTEAFF. DNA of the CDR3: TGCAGCGTTGTAGATCAGGGTAGGAACACTGAAGCTTTCTTT.

The genes are TRBV5-1 and TRBJ2-7, with 8 bases matching TRBD2. Germline assignment: CDR1 SGHRS and CDR2 YFSETQ. V trimming: 4 bases; J trimming: 4 bases; junction bases outside the gene matches: 16. The CDR3 has 17 residues. As DNA, the CDR3 is TGCGCCAGCAGCCCCCTACCTACCGGGAGGGCTACTTACGAGCAGTACTTC. Amino acid sequence: CASSPLPTGRATYEQYF.